Listed below are T cell receptor beta chains from one sample, sequenced in a study of T cells in Graves' hyperthyroidism and ophthalmopathy. Via MiXCR, TCRdb re-called the multiplex PCR reads, giving one row per CDR3 protein. The data hold fewer than 500,000 distinct CDR3 sequences, with about 15% observed a single time. Sequencing was done on a sample of blood. Receptor source: a woman in her twenties or thirties with Graves' ophthalmopathy. Each CDR3 is given with its conserved first and last residue. Each record gives: clone size, J gene, V gene, D gene, CDR3 DNA, CDR3 protein. D genes are given only for firm matches. A clone size is listed for some rows: how often the clone was seen (once, few, many), or a class if it is expanded.

few TRBJ1-1 TRBV29-1 NA TGCAGCGTTGATGCCCGGGGGAGGTTGAACACTGAAGCTTTCTTT CSVDARGRLNTEAFF
many TRBJ2-5 TRBV7-2 TRBD1 TGTGCCAGCAGCTTTACGACCGGGACAGGGCAAGAGACCCAGTACTTC CASSFTTGTGQETQYF
many TRBJ2-5 TRBV4-1 NA TGCGCCAGCAGCCAAGTGTGGCTGGGGGCGAAGACCCAGTACTTC CASSQVWLGAKTQYF
many TRBJ1-1 TRBV2 NA TGTGCCAGCAGGAGGGGCCAGGCGGTCACTGAAGCTTTCTTT CASRRGQAVTEAFF
many TRBJ1-6 TRBV28 NA TGTGCCAGCAGTTCAGATGGAACGAGCTCCTATAATTCACCCCTCCACTTT CASSSDGTSSYNSPLHF
many TRBJ2-5 TRBV2 NA TGTGCCAGCAGTGCATACAGGGAGACCCAGTACTTC CASSAYRETQYF
many TRBJ2-7 TRBV7-8 NA TGTGCCAGCAGCTTAGATTTACTAATCGGAAGCTACGAGCAGTACTTC CASSLDLLIGSYEQYF
few TRBJ1-5 TRBV7-8 NA TGTGCCAGCAGCCCGTTTGACATAATCAATCAGCCCCAGCATTTT CASSPFDIINQPQHF
NA TRBJ2-1 TRBV7-9 NA TGTGCCAGCAGCTTAGACCGAGGAAATGACAATGAGCAGTTCTTC CASSLDRGNDNEQFF
many TRBJ2-7 TRBV28 NA TGTGCCAGCAGTTCTACGGGGAGCTCGGGGGAGCAGTACTTC CASSSTGSSGEQYF
NA TRBJ2-7 TRBV10-3 NA TGTGCCAGCGGGGTGGGGGCCACCCAAGACCAGGAGCAGTACTTC CASGVGATQDQEQYF
many TRBJ1-1 TRBV27 NA TGTGCCAGCAGTCGGGTCAGTAGGGACACTGAAGCTTTCTTT CASSRVSRDTEAFF
many TRBJ2-5 TRBV10-3 NA TGTGCCATCAGTGGAAGGGGGTCATCAGAGACCCAGTACTTC CAISGRGSSETQYF
many TRBJ2-1 TRBV15 TRBD2 TGTGCCACCAGCAGAGGAACTATAGCGGGGGCACACAATGAGCAGTTCTTC CATSRGTIAGAHNEQFF
many TRBJ1-6 TRBV2 NA TGTGCCAGCAGTGAAACCGACGGCATCCGGGTCCGACCTCTCCACTTT CASSETDGIRVRPLHF
many TRBJ1-2 TRBV28 NA TGTGCCACTCCCCGGGGGCCCAAGGGGGGGAACTATGGCTACACCTTC CATPRGPKGGNYGYTF
NA TRBJ1-5 TRBV19 NA TGTGCCAGTAAGCCCCCGGCCTTCCGGAATCAGCCCCAGCATTTT CASKPPAFRNQPQHF
many TRBJ2-7 TRBV20-1 NA TGCAGTGCTAAAGATTTTGCCTCCTACGAGCAGTACTTC CSAKDFASYEQYF
few TRBJ2-1 TRBV14 NA TGTGCCAGCAGCCAAGAGGGTTCTCAGACAGGTAAAATATACAATGAGCAGTTCTTC CASSQEGSQTGKIYNEQFF
many TRBJ1-3 TRBV28 NA TGTGCCAGCGTCGTAGGCGGCTCTGGAAACACCATATATTTT CASVVGGSGNTIYF
NA TRBJ2-5 TRBV20-1 TRBD2 TGCAGCGTAGCGGGACCCAACCAAGAGACCCAGTACTTC CSVAGPNQETQYF
NA TRBJ2-1 TRBV12-3/TRBV12-4 TRBD2 TGTGCCAGCAACTTAGCGGGAGGGCTTGATGAGCAGTTCTTC CASNLAGGLDEQFF
many TRBJ1-1 TRBV20-1 NA TGCAGTGCTAGGGCAGGTGGCCCAGCTTTCTTT CSARAGGPAFF
few TRBJ2-3 TRBV10-1 NA TGCGCCAGCAGCCGTAAGGGGCCCTTCACAGATACGCAGTATTTT CASSRKGPFTDTQYF
many TRBJ1-5 TRBV2 NA TGTGCCAGCAGTGAGGGTGCATATAGCAATCAGCCCCAGCATTTT CASSEGAYSNQPQHF
many TRBJ2-2 TRBV24-1 NA TGTGCCACCAGTGATCCCACGGGACATAACACCGGGGAGCTGTTTTTT CATSDPTGHNTGELFF
many TRBJ1-2 TRBV30 TRBD1 TGTGCCTGGAGTGACGGGACAGGGCGATCGTATGGCTACACCTTC CAWSDGTGRSYGYTF
many TRBJ2-7 TRBV7-9 NA TGTGCCAGCAGCTTACCCTCCCGTGGTGCCTCCTACGAGCAGTACTTC CASSLPSRGASYEQYF
NA TRBJ2-7 TRBV6-6 NA TGTGCCAGCAGTTACCCACTCGGCTCCGGGGTCGGCGACGAGCAGTACTTC CASSYPLGSGVGDEQYF
many TRBJ2-3 TRBV27 TRBD1 TGTGCCAGCAGTATCTCCGGGACAGGGGGCACGTGGAATATAGATACGCAGTATTTT CASSISGTGGTWNIDTQYF
many TRBJ1-2 TRBV14 TRBD1 TGTGCCAGCAGCAGAGGCGACAGGGACTTACTCCTCCCCTATGGCTACACCTTC CASSRGDRDLLLPYGYTF
many TRBJ2-1 TRBV19 NA TGTGCCAGTAGTATAGGGACGGTGAGCTCCTACAATGAGCAGTTCTTC CASSIGTVSSYNEQFF
NA TRBJ1-2 TRBV29-1 NA TGCAGCGTTGATGGCGGCCGCCTCTATGGCTACACCTTC CSVDGGRLYGYTF
once TRBJ2-6 TRBV5-1 TRBD1 TGTGCCAGCCGAGAGACAGGGATCTCTGGGGCCAACGTCCTGACTTTC CASRETGISGANVLTF
many TRBJ2-3 TRBV5-1 TRBD2 TGCGCCAGCACGGGACTAGCGGGCGGCACAGATACGCAGTATTTT CASTGLAGGTDTQYF
many TRBJ2-7 TRBV9 NA TGTGCCAGCAGCGTAGCCCCGACCTACGAGCAGTACTTC CASSVAPTYEQYF
many TRBJ1-2 TRBV19 NA TGTGCCAGTAGTTTTGTTTCTCAATCTAACTATGGCTACACCTTC CASSFVSQSNYGYTF
many TRBJ2-7 TRBV5-6 NA TGTGCCAGCAGCTCGGGCCACGGGGACTACGAGCAGTACTTC CASSSGHGDYEQYF
many TRBJ1-5 TRBV6-1 NA TGTGCCAGCAGTGACGGGGTGTTAAGCAATCAGCCCCAGCATTTT CASSDGVLSNQPQHF
many TRBJ1-6 TRBV2 NA TGTGCCAGCAGTGCATTGGTTTCAATTTCTCGTAATTCACCCCTCCACTTT CASSALVSISRNSPLHF
many TRBJ2-1 TRBV10-3 NA TGTGCCATCAGTCTGGACTCCTACAATGAGCAGTTCTTC CAISLDSYNEQFF
many TRBJ1-6 TRBV28 NA TGTGCCAGCAGCCAAGGGACCGTGGTTAATTCACCCCTCCACTTT CASSQGTVVNSPLHF
many TRBJ2-7 TRBV11-2 TRBD2 TGTGCCAGCAGGGCGGGACTAGCGGGGATATACGAGCAGTACTTC CASRAGLAGIYEQYF
NA TRBJ2-2 TRBV19 NA TGTGCCAGTAGTATAGTCAGCTACACCGGGGAGCTGTTTTTT CASSIVSYTGELFF
NA TRBJ2-5 TRBV25-1 TRBD1 TGTGCCAGCAGTGCAGGGACAGCAGTTTATTGGGAGACCCAGTACTTC CASSAGTAVYWETQYF
NA TRBJ2-3 TRBV4-1 TRBD1 TGCGCCAGCAGCCATCAAGACAGGGGAACAGATACGCAGTATTTT CASSHQDRGTDTQYF
many TRBJ2-2 TRBV11-2 TRBD1 TGTGCCAGCAGCCTTACAATCGACAGGGGCTATGCGAACACCGGGGAGCTGTTTTTT CASSLTIDRGYANTGELFF
many TRBJ1-2 TRBV6-6 TRBD1 TGTGCCAGCAGTTACTCGTTAGGCCCCACAGGGGACGGCTACACCTTC CASSYSLGPTGDGYTF
NA TRBJ2-1 TRBV7-2 NA TGTGCCAGCAGTGATTTGGGGGGCCCTTGGAATGAGCAGTTCTTC CASSDLGGPWNEQFF
many TRBJ1-1 TRBV19 NA TGTGCCAGTAGCGCCGGGACGTCGGGTCGAGCTTTCTTT CASSAGTSGRAFF
many TRBJ1-1 TRBV6-1 NA TGTGCCAGCAGACGGGACCCGATAGGTGAAGCTTTCTTT CASRRDPIGEAFF
NA TRBJ1-5 TRBV14 NA TGTGCCAGCAGCCTAGCGAGTTATAGCAATCAGCCCCTGCATTTT CASSLASYSNQPLHF